The T cell receptor (beta chain) under discussion was sequenced for a study of OX40 agonist ivuxolimab in advanced cancers. TCRdb's copy holds only in-frame clones and misses some; the assay was immunoSEQ multiplex PCR. The sample yields about 80,000 clones, 85% to 95% seen once. Germline V gene data show CDR1 as SEHNR and CDR2 as FQNEAQ (reference sequence). Trimming shortened V by 4 bases and J by 1 base, and 13 bases separated the two germline ends. The CDR3 extends over 15 amino acids. The source of this sequence is an adult with an advanced solid tumor such as melanoma, head and neck, liver or kidney cancer. J is TRBJ1-2 and V is TRBV7-9; D unclear. The specimen was CD4+ or CD8+ T cells sorted from blood, collected in a trial of the OX40 agonist ivuxolimab. The CDR3 region has the DNA TGTGCCAGCAGCTCAACAGCAATACTTAACTATGGCTACACCTTC. Its translation is CASSSTAILNYGYTF.